This TCR beta chain stems from a study of regulatory T cells in long-lasting Graves disease. Library construction for TCR beta used iRepertoire HTBI primers and Arm-PCR of CDR3 regions. TCRdb used MiXCR to reprocess the multiplex PCR reads, holding one entry per CDR3 protein. This table has approximately 540,000 distinct CDR3 sequences, around 11% appearing once. Remarks on this clonotype: The antigen is undetermined.

Study observations and caveats: Whereas about a thousand public clonotypes were shared by new patients, persistent patients shared more, at roughly 2,500.

Time point noted: newly diagnosed GD, antithyroid drugs for less than 3 months. Making the TCR library involved RNA that had been extracted from PBMCs. In addition, the sample was reused for a study of T cells in Graves' hyperthyroidism and ophthalmopathy. That report adds: The primer set for the first-round RT-PCR of the TCR CDR3 was HTBI.

The source was peripheral blood mononuclear cells (PBMCs), collected at new diagnosis, from a patient treated with antithyroid drugs. The sequence was obtained from a woman aged 25-40 years with Graves disease.

The CDR3 region has the DNA TGTGCCAGCAGTCCGCCGGGCAGGAATTCCTACGAGCAGTACTTC. This encodes CASSPPGRNSYEQYF. This sequence joins TRBV6-2 or TRBV6-3 and TRBJ2-7, with D unresolved. The V gene lost 5 bases and the J gene lost 1 base, with 15 bases spanning the gap. Germline CDR1 is MNHEY and CDR2 is SVGEGT. The CDR3 is 15 amino acids.